These T cell receptor beta chains were read from a single sample in a study of human T cells and chemical hapten exposure. TCRdb reprocessed the RACE reads via MiXCR and lists one record per CDR3 protein. The sample has around 99,000 distinct CDR3 sequences; around 12% are singletons. The source was whole blood, collected in connection with sensitization to the hapten diphenylcyclopropenone (DPC). The receptors were sampled from a woman in her thirties or forties with alopecia areata. Some clones in this sample may be carry-over from other donors' samples. The CDR3 runs from the conserved cysteine through the conserved F or W. The D gene is left open where the match is weak. The size field is filled for only some rows; it gives once, few, many or a size class.

NA NA TRBJ1-2 TRBV18 TGTGCCAGCTCCCAGGCCGGGGTTAGCAAGGATGGCTACACCTTC CASSQAGVSKDGYTF
TRBD2 NA TRBJ2-1 TRBV7-9 TGTGCCAGCAGCCGAGACCTCACTAGCGGGAGCAATGAGCAGTTCTTC CASSRDLTSGSNEQFF
NA few TRBJ2-6 TRBV4-3 TGCGCCAGCAGCCTGAGGGGCAGCTCTGGGGCCAACGTCCTGACTTTC CASSLRGSSGANVLTF
NA NA TRBJ1-2 TRBV20-1 TGCAGTGCTTACCCGGGGGAAAACTATGGCTACACCTTC CSAYPGENYGYTF
TRBD1 few TRBJ1-4 TRBV29-1 TGCAGCGTTGGGGACAGCCTCCTTGCAACTAATGAAAAACTGTTTTTT CSVGDSLLATNEKLFF
TRBD2 NA TRBJ2-5 TRBV11-2 TGTGCCAGCAGCTTTGGGGGGGGACGGAATGTACCCACGAGATTTCAAGAGACCCAGTACTTC CASSFGGGRNVPTRFQETQYF
TRBD2 many TRBJ2-5 TRBV20-1 TGCAGTGCTAGAGCAACTAGCGGGAGGGCCATCCAAGAGACCCAGTACTTC CSARATSGRAIQETQYF
NA few TRBJ2-7 TRBV4-1 TGCGCCAGCAGCCATAACTCAGGGAATCCGGGAGAGCAGTACTTC CASSHNSGNPGEQYF
NA NA TRBJ2-6 TRBV28 TGTGCCACCCATGACTCTGGGGCCAACGTCCTGACTTTC CATHDSGANVLTF
NA NA TRBJ2-7 TRBV29-1 TGCAGCGTTGTTCACGCCTACGAGCAGTACTTC CSVVHAYEQYF
NA many TRBJ1-4 TRBV25-1 TGTGCCAGCCTCAGCCAGGGCTTAGGTGAAAAACTGTTTTTT CASLSQGLGEKLFF
NA few TRBJ2-2 TRBV9 TGTGCCAGCAGGGGACAAGGTGACGGGGAGCTGTTTTTT CASRGQGDGELFF
TRBD2 NA TRBJ2-7 TRBV6-1 TGTGCCAGCGGGGGGGTCGGTTCCTACGAGCAGTACTTC CASGGVGSYEQYF
NA few TRBJ1-5 TRBV7-2 TGTGCCAGCAGCCCTTTTGAGGGCGGGCAGCCCCAGCATTTT CASSPFEGGQPQHF
NA few TRBJ1-5 TRBV6-1 TGTGCCAGCAGTGAAGTAGGCCAGCCCCAGCATTTT CASSEVGQPQHF
TRBD2 few TRBJ2-1 TRBV7-2 TGTGCCAGCAGCTTACAAGCGGGAGAGAGCTATGAGCAGTTCTTC CASSLQAGESYEQFF
TRBD2 NA TRBJ2-5 TRBV6-5 TGTGCCAGCAGTAGCCCTAGCGGCTCAGGAGAGACCCAGTACTTC CASSSPSGSGETQYF
NA few TRBJ2-5 TRBV28 TGTGCCAGCAGACCAATTCCCCGAGGCGTAGAGACCCAGTACTTC CASRPIPRGVETQYF
TRBD1 NA TRBJ2-3 TRBV10-3 TGTGCCATCAGTGGCAGGGGGCAGGCAGATACGCAGTATTTT CAISGRGQADTQYF
NA NA TRBJ2-3 TRBV5-1 TGCGCCAGCAGCCTCCCTGTCGCCTCGGATACGCAGTATTTT CASSLPVASDTQYF
TRBD2 few TRBJ2-1 TRBV6-2/TRBV6-3 TGTGCCAGCAGTTACTCACCTGGGGCGGGAGGCAATGAGCAGTTCTTC CASSYSPGAGGNEQFF
NA NA TRBJ2-5 TRBV29-1 TGCAGCGTTGGGGCAGAGACCCAGTACTTC CSVGAETQYF
NA medium-sized TRBJ2-7 TRBV29-1 TGCAGCGTTGAGCCAACGGGCGGCTACGAGCAGTACTTC CSVEPTGGYEQYF
TRBD2 NA TRBJ2-3 TRBV12-3/TRBV12-4 TGTGCCAGCAGTTTAAGTAGCGGGAGGCTAGATACGCAGTATTTT CASSLSSGRLDTQYF
NA NA TRBJ2-3 TRBV2 TGTGCCAGCAGTCGGGACACCGTCCCGCAGTATTTT CASSRDTVPQYF
TRBD2 few TRBJ2-1 TRBV6-2/TRBV6-3 TGTGCCAGCACCCCCAACGGACTAGCAGCTTACAATGAGCAGTTCTTC CASTPNGLAAYNEQFF
NA NA TRBJ2-7 TRBV5-4 TGTGCCAGCAGCTCCCAACAACAGGACGGGCGGGACGAGCAGTACTTC CASSSQQQDGRDEQYF
NA once TRBJ2-5 TRBV7-2 TGTGCCAGCAGCTCGGGGCCGGAGACCCAGTACTTC CASSSGPETQYF
NA few TRBJ1-1 TRBV11-2 TGTGCCAGCAGGGGAGGAGGGCTTACTGAAGCTTTCTTT CASRGGGLTEAFF
NA few TRBJ2-3 TRBV28 TGTGCCAGCTGGGGCGGGACGGTAGATACGCAGTATTTT CASWGGTVDTQYF
NA few TRBJ1-1 TRBV9 TGTGCCAGCAGCGTAGGACCAGACAACACTGAAGCTTTCTTT CASSVGPDNTEAFF
NA few TRBJ2-5 TRBV5-1 TGCGCCAGCAGCTTGGGTCCAGGGAGCGAGACCCAGTACTTC CASSLGPGSETQYF
NA many TRBJ1-2 TRBV29-1 TGCAGCGTTGAAAAGGCCTATGGCTACACCTTC CSVEKAYGYTF
NA NA TRBJ1-5 TRBV29-1 TGCAGCACCACCGCCCCCGGGCAGCCCCAGCATTTT CSTTAPGQPQHF
NA NA TRBJ2-5 TRBV5-1 TGCGCCAGCAGCTTGACAGGTCGGGCCCAAGAGACCCAGTACTTC CASSLTGRAQETQYF
NA NA TRBJ1-1 TRBV12-3/TRBV12-4 TGTGCCAGCAGTTTAGATGGGGACCCGAGTCGTGAAGCTTTCTTT CASSLDGDPSREAFF
TRBD2 NA TRBJ2-1 TRBV20-1 TGCAGTGCTAGAGTGTGGACTAGCGGGACCCAAAGCTCCTACAATGAGCAGTTCTTC CSARVWTSGTQSSYNEQFF
NA few TRBJ2-7 TRBV28 TGTGCCAGCGGGGGCCTCAGCGAGCAGTACTTC CASGGLSEQYF